The 5 T cell receptor beta chains given below trace back to one sample, sequenced in a study of control samples from healthy donors and cancer patients. Clones were read by immunoSEQ multiplex PCR, and TCRdb kept only the in-frame ones, dropping some. The data hold over 50,000 clones, with approximately 85% observed a single time. Sequenced material: blood. The receptors originated from a man aged 50 to 60 in good health.

The chain employs TRBV10-3 and TRBJ1-5, with D unresolved. Trimming removed 4 bases from V and 7 bases from J, with 11 bases in between. The CDR3 is made up of 13 amino acids. From germline, CDR1 is ENHRY and CDR2 SYGVKD. DNA for the CDR3: TGTGCCATCAGTGGTTTGGGTGGACAGCCCCAGCATTTT. It specifies CAISGLGGQPQHF.

The sample holds one count of this clone. The J gene is TRBJ1-1, the V gene TRBV9; 7 nucleotides agree with TRBD1. CDR1 is SGDLS, CDR2 YYNGEE, per germline. The CDR3 sequence is 16 residues long. V was pared by 3 bases and J by 3 bases, with 11 bases of the junction left unmatched. The CDR3 nucleotides are TGTGCCAGCAGCGGAGGGACAGATCGCGTTTACACTGAAGCTTTCTTT. Protein: CASSGGTDRVYTEAFF.

The rearrangement uses TRBV27 and TRBJ2-2; D may correspond to TRBD1 or TRBD2 (5 bases each). The CDR3 has 15 residues. Germline loops: CDR1 MNHEY, CDR2 SMNVEV (reference sequence). Trimming shortened V by 6 bases and J by 5 bases, and 16 bases separated the two germline ends. CDR3 DNA: TGTGCCAGCAGCTTGAGGGGAAGTCTAACCGGGGAGCTGTTTTTT. It yields the protein CASSLRGSLTGELFF.

The chain uses TRBV30 and TRBJ1-6; D ambiguous. Germline assignment: CDR1 GTSNPN and CDR2 SVGIG (reference sequence). This CDR3 contains 14 residues. Trimming took off 8 bases at V and 0 bases at J, with 11 bases between the two ends. The CDR3 region is CAGNTGSYNSPLHF. The CDR3 DNA reads as TGTGCCGGTAATACGGGCTCCTATAATTCACCCCTCCACTTT.

V and J are TRBV9 and TRBJ1-6; no clear D. V lost 6 bases and J lost 6, with 13 bases in between. In germline, CDR1 is SGDLS, CDR2 YYNGEE. The length of the CDR3 is 14 residues. For the CDR3, the DNA is TGTGCCAGCAACTTATCGGGCCGTAATTCACCCCTCCACTTT. This codes for CASNLSGRNSPLHF.